Many counts were recorded for the clone carrying this TCR beta chain. The antigen is not known. This sample is part of a study of glioma-infiltrating T cells. TCR alpha and beta CDR3 regions were amplified from RNA using iRepertoire nested multiplex PCR. TCRdb called the multiplex PCR reads again in MiXCR, with one record for every CDR3 protein. The repertoire consists of fewer than 250,000 distinct CDR3 sequences, with more than 25% occurring once and the leading ten covering just over 20%. This CDR3 is 16 amino acids long. J gave up 0 bases and V 6 bases, and 5 bases lay outside the gene matches. Germline lookup yields CDR1 MNHNS and CDR2 SASEGT. General observations from the study: Tissue-blood divergence was below expectation in non-neoplastic patients, above in gliomas.

The rearrangement joins TRBV6-1 to TRBJ2-3; 11 bases fit TRBD2. The sequence was obtained from a human donor with low-grade glioma or glioblastoma, undergoing nonglioma brain surgery, or in good health (not recorded which). Specimen: glioma tissue, nonneoplastic brain tissue, or PBMCs (not recorded which). The CDR3 sequence is CASSPRTSGSTDTQYF. CDR3 nucleotide sequence: TGTGCCAGCAGCCCCCGGACTAGCGGGAGCACAGATACGCAGTATTTT.